The 26 T cell receptor beta chains reported below all come from one sample, sequenced in a study of post-analysis software for immune sequencing data. Regarding the study as a whole: Roughly 5 TRBV segments, TRBV5-6, TRBV5-1 and TRBV20-1 among them, were found more frequent in patients than controls.

Antigens for these TCRs are unknown. Prepared libraries of TCR beta cDNA carried unique molecular identifiers. TCRdb analysed the PCR reads with MiXCR anew, one entry per CDR3 protein. The table has 400,000 to 500,000 distinct CDR3 sequences, more than 30% seen once; the top ten hold 7.6%. Material: blood. The receptors originated from a girl aged 2-10 years with multiple sclerosis.

The rearrangement links TRBV29-1 to TRBJ2-5; perhaps TRBD1 as D (5 bases). CDR1 SQVTM and CDR2 ANQGSEA come from the germline V gene. The CDR3 contains 11 residues. Trimming removed 3 bases at V and 5 bases at J, with 7 bases between. CDR3: CSVDSGETQYF. CDR3 nucleotides: TGCAGCGTTGATTCAGGGGAGACCCAGTACTTC.

The rearrangement joins TRBV6-5 to TRBJ2-3; D call uncertain. CDR3 size: 14 residues. CDR1 and CDR2 from the germline V gene are MNHEY and SVGAGI. V dropped 5 bases and J dropped 0 bases, with 9 bases sitting between them. The CDR3 coding sequence is TGTGCCAGCAGTGGCTCGATAAGCACAGATACGCAGTATTTT. It encodes CASSGSISTDTQYF.

This clonotype was picked up a small number of times. The rearrangement uses TRBV27 and TRBJ1-2; D is uncertain. Germline CDR1 reads MNHEY; CDR2 reads SMNVEV (reference sequence). V was clipped by 5 bases and J by 3 bases, with 10 bases between them. The CDR3 covers 13 residues. The CDR3 loop reads CASSPGLYYGYTF. The DNA of the CDR3 is TGTGCCAGCAGTCCCGGACTGTACTATGGCTACACCTTC.

Ten or more counts support this clonotype. The gene calls are TRBV20-1 and TRBJ2-7, with TRBD1 matching 8 bases. The CDR3 length is 14 residues. Looked up from germline, CDR1 is DFQATT and CDR2 is SNEGSKA (reference sequence). DNA of the CDR3: TGCAGCTCCCGGGTCCATGACAGGGGCAACGAGCAGTACTTC. It specifies CSSRVHDRGNEQYF.

V gene TRBV25-1 combines with J gene TRBJ1-2, with D possibly TRBD1 on 5 matching bases. CDR3 length: 14 residues. V gave up 1 base and J gave up 2 bases, with 8 bases separating them. The V gene's germline CDR1 is MGHDK and CDR2 SYGVNS. The CDR3 nucleotides are TGTGCCAGCAGTGAATGGGGCATAAACTATGGCTACACCTTC. Its protein product is CASSEWGINYGYTF.

This clonotype was seen more than once but under ten times. The V call is TRBV4-3, the J call TRBJ2-2; tentative D call: TRBD2 (8 bases). The V end lost 4 bases, the J end lost 7 bases, and 16 bases lay between the germline ends. CDR3 length: 15 amino acids. The germline gives CDR1 LGHNA, CDR2 YSLEER. The CDR3 nucleotides read TGCGCCAGCAGCCGCGCCGGGAGGGGGCACGGGGAGCTGTTTTTT. Its protein product is CASSRAGRGHGELFF.

V gene TRBV5-1 combines with J gene TRBJ2-5; no definite D call. The CDR3 covers 12 residues. Germline values: CDR1 SGHRS, CDR2 YFSETQ. V was trimmed by 0 bases and J by 5 bases, leaving 5 bases between them. Here the CDR3 reads CASSLDVETQYF. The CDR3 DNA reads TGCGCCAGCAGCTTGGACGTGGAGACCCAGTACTTC.

This clonotype has just a few counts. The gene calls are TRBV6-1 and TRBJ2-1, with 7 nucleotides matching TRBD2. CDR1 and CDR2 from the germline V gene are MNHNS and SASEGT. V lost 5 bases, J lost 3 bases, and 16 bases stayed unmatched. The CDR3 contains 18 residues. The DNA for the CDR3 is TGTGCCAGCAGTACCTCCAATCCGGGACTACCCTACTACAATGAGCAGTTCTTC. Amino acids: CASSTSNPGLPYYNEQFF.

This rearrangement joins TRBV27 to TRBJ2-3; D might be TRBD1 or TRBD2, each matching 6 bases. The germline V gene encodes CDR1 MNHEY and CDR2 SMNVEV (reference sequence). V was trimmed by 5 bases and J by 0 bases, leaving 15 bases between them. The CDR3 has 16 amino acids. CDR3 sequence: CASSRVTGTSTDTQYF. As DNA, the CDR3 is TGTGCCAGCAGTAGGGTTACAGGGACTAGCACAGATACGCAGTATTTT.

This clonotype was counted a few times. The V gene is TRBV20-1, the J gene TRBJ1-5; TRBD1 might be the D (5 bases). The CDR3 consists of 14 residues. Trimming removed 5 bases from V and 2 bases from J, with 13 bases in between. The germline gives CDR1 DFQATT, CDR2 SNEGSKA (reference sequence). In DNA form, the CDR3 reads TGCAGTGCTCGGCAGGGAAACGGCAATCAGCCCCAGCATTTT. Translating it yields CSARQGNGNQPQHF.

This clonotype has more than one count but fewer than ten. The genes are TRBV6-1 and TRBJ1-1, with 9 bases matching TRBD1. In germline, CDR1 is MNHNS, CDR2 SASEGT. The CDR3 totals 14 residues. V lost 4 bases and J lost 4; bases outside the gene matches: 4. The DNA for the CDR3 is TGTGCCAGCAGTGCGACAGGGGGTGGCACTGAAGCTTTCTTT. Its protein product is CASSATGGGTEAFF.

This clonotype was observed a few times. The chain is built from TRBV18 and TRBJ2-5, with D tentatively TRBD1 (5 bases). V lost 1 base and J 2 bases, leaving 11 bases between the germline ends. The CDR3 is 15 residues long. Germline V lookup: CDR1 KGHSH, CDR2 LQKENI. The CDR3: CASSPRGGPQETQYF. The CDR3, as DNA: TGTGCCAGCTCACCACGGGGCGGTCCGCAAGAGACCCAGTACTTC.

The chain joins TRBV20-1 to TRBJ1-6, with D tentatively TRBD1 (5 bases). V was clipped by 5 bases and J by 8 bases, with 22 bases between them. CDR1 is DFQATT, CDR2 SNEGSKA, per germline (reference sequence). This CDR3 has 16 residues. CDR3 amino acids: CSALFRDGSRYSPLHF. The DNA of the CDR3 is TGCAGTGCTCTATTCCGGGACGGATCTCGATATTCACCCCTCCACTTT.

This clonotype appeared a few times. V and J are TRBV7-9 and TRBJ2-3, with 10 bases fitting TRBD2. Per the germline V gene, CDR1 is SEHNR and CDR2 is FQNEAQ (reference sequence). V lost 1 base and J lost 1; bases outside the gene matches: 5. The CDR3 is made up of 17 amino acids. The CDR3 loop reads CASSLDWLAGGTDTQYF. The CDR3 DNA follows: TGTGCCAGCAGCTTAGATTGGCTAGCGGGAGGCACAGATACGCAGTATTTT.

The chain combines TRBV27 with TRBJ2-7; no definite D call. Trimming left V 7 bases short and J 4 bases short, with 11 bases between. CDR3 length: 12 residues. Germline assignment: CDR1 MNHEY and CDR2 SMNVEV (reference sequence). The DNA for the CDR3 is TGTGCCAGCACATTAAACGGATACGAGCAGTACTTC. This sequence encodes CASTLNGYEQYF.

J is TRBJ2-1 and V is TRBV7-3; 12 bases agree with TRBD2. The J call may be wrong; the DNA end is better matched by TRBJ2-7. The CDR3 covers 16 residues. Germline CDR1 reads SGHTA; CDR2 reads FQGTGA. CDR3 coding DNA: TGTGCCAGCAGCTTAACCGGGACTAGCGGGTACAATGAGCAGTACTTC. Its protein is CASSLTGTSGYNEQYF.

V gene TRBV27 combines with J gene TRBJ2-3; TRBD2 is a possible D gene (5 bases). The CDR3 is 16 amino acids. The V gene's germline CDR1 is MNHEY and CDR2 SMNVEV (reference sequence). V was shortened by 1 base and J by 5 bases, with 16 bases between the two germline ends. The DNA for the CDR3 is TGTGCCAGCAGTTTATATCCGGACTTGCGAGTAGATACGCAGTATTTT. Translation gives CASSLYPDLRVDTQYF.

This clonotype was observed a single time. The chain links TRBV6-2 or TRBV6-3 to TRBJ2-1, with a weak D call TRBD1 (6 bases). The germline V gene encodes CDR1 MNHEY and CDR2 SVGEGT. CDR3 length: 11 residues. V was cut by 10 bases and J by 10 bases, with 14 bases left in between. The CDR3 loop reads CATLRGNEQFF. The CDR3 DNA follows: TGTGCCACCTTAAGGGGGAACGAGCAGTTCTTC.

This clonotype has a single count. The chain joins TRBV6-5 to TRBJ1-1, with a possible D match to TRBD1 (5 bases). V gave up 5 bases and J gave up 0 bases, with 13 bases separating them. Per germline, CDR1 MNHEY and CDR2 SVGAGI. The CDR3 totals 15 residues. CDR3 DNA sequence: TGTGCCAGCAGTAAGAGACAGCACATGAACACTGAAGCTTTCTTT. It encodes CASSKRQHMNTEAFF.

The V and J genes are TRBV5-1 and TRBJ2-1; 10 bases are shared with TRBD2. Germline V gene sequence: CDR1 SGHRS, CDR2 YFSETQ. The V segment lost 5 bases and the J segment 3 bases; nucleotides outside the gene matches: 5. The CDR3 covers 15 residues. The chain's CDR3 is CASRSLAGDYNEQFF. In nucleotides, the CDR3 is TGCGCCAGCAGGTCCCTAGCGGGGGACTACAATGAGCAGTTCTTC.

Only a few counts were recorded for this clonotype. J is TRBJ1-1 and V is TRBV6-6; D is perhaps TRBD1 (6 bases). CDR1 is MNHNY and CDR2 is SVGAGI in the germline V gene (reference sequence). The CDR3 has 15 residues. V was cut by 5 bases and J by 0 bases, with 13 bases left in between. CDR3 sequence (DNA): TGTGCCAGCAGTCGTCTCAGGGGTATGAACACTGAAGCTTTCTTT. It translates to CASSRLRGMNTEAFF.

V and J are TRBV5-1 and TRBJ1-1, with D possibly TRBD1 on 5 matching bases. With 4 bases removed from V and 7 bases from J, the gap between germline ends came to 8 bases. Per germline, CDR1 SGHRS and CDR2 YFSETQ. The CDR3 sequence is 11 residues long. In nucleotides, the CDR3 is TGCGCCAGCAGCCCAGGGTATGAAGCTTTCTTT. Translating gives CASSPGYEAFF.

This clonotype was seen a few times. The J gene is TRBJ1-5, the V gene TRBV29-1, with TRBD1 identical over 9 bases. CDR3 length: 14 amino acids. Germline values: CDR1 SQVTM, CDR2 ANQGSEA. Trimming removed 6 bases from V and 4 bases from J; junction bases left unmatched: 7. In DNA, the CDR3 is TGCAGCGTAGACCGGGACAGGGTAAATCAGCCCCAGCATTTT. Its translation: CSVDRDRVNQPQHF.

A word on this clonotype: The CDR3 end shows no conserved phenylalanine or tryptophan, and so a read error is likely. CDR3 in amino acids: CASSLLDSQPQHY. CDR3 bases: TGTGCCAGCAGTTTACTCGACAGTCAGCCCCAGCATTAT. The chain combines TRBV12-3 or TRBV12-4 with TRBJ1-5, with a weak D call TRBD1 (5 bases). CDR3 length equals 13 residues. The V gene lost 2 bases and the J gene lost 6 bases, with 8 bases spanning the gap.

This clonotype was observed a handful of times. V and J are TRBV5-1 and TRBJ2-3, with 14 bases aligning to TRBD2. This CDR3 is 15 amino acids long. The germline V gene encodes CDR1 SGHRS and CDR2 YFSETQ. V was clipped by 7 bases and J by 2 bases; unmatched bases: 3. The CDR3 sequence is CASGTSGGPTDTQYF. The CDR3, as DNA: TGCGCCAGCGGGACTAGCGGGGGACCCACAGATACGCAGTATTTT. Together with reference TRBV5-1 and TRBJ2-3, the CDR3 gives the full variable domain: KAGVTQTPRYLIKTRGQQVTLSCSPISGHRSVSWYQQTPGQGLQFLFEYFSETQRNKGNFPGRFSGRQFSNSRSEMNVSTLELGDSALYLCASGTSGGPTDTQYFGPGTRLTVL.

This clonotype has just a few counts. The chain employs TRBV4-1 and TRBJ2-5; a weak D match, TRBD2 (6 bases). CDR1 and CDR2 (germline): MGHRA, YSYEKL. Trimming shortened V by 0 bases and J by 1 base, and 12 bases separated the two germline ends. CDR3 size: 16 residues. The CDR3 DNA sequence: TGCGCCAGCAGCCAAGATAGGGCCGGGGGCCAAGAGACCCAGTACTTC. This codes for CASSQDRAGGQETQYF.